A selection of T cell receptor beta chains follows, all from one sample in a study of T-cell memory formation after mild COVID-19. TCRdb reanalysed the 5' RACE reads using MiXCR and keeps one entry per CDR3 protein. The sample lists a few hundred thousand distinct CDR3 sequences, about 24% occurring once. The sequenced sample consisted of PBMCs or a T cell subset sorted from them (not recorded which). These receptors all stem from an adult woman who had mild COVID-19 (a few samples of this study predate the infection). Cell type and time point are not known. Each CDR3 is given with its conserved first and last residue. Fields, in order: clone size, V gene, D gene, J gene, CDR3 DNA, CDR3 protein. The D gene is left open where the match is weak. A row's size may be missing; if present it is once, few, many or a size class.

few	TRBV12-3/TRBV12-4	TRBD1	TRBJ1-2	TGTGCCAGCACCCAGACAGGGAGCCATGGCTACACCTTC	CASTQTGSHGYTF
-	TRBV5-1	TRBD1	TRBJ1-1	TGCGCCAGCAGCCCCCGGGCAGGGGGCGGTGAAGCTTTCTTT	CASSPRAGGGEAFF
few	TRBV25-1	TRBD1	TRBJ2-3	TGTGCCAGCAGTGAGGATAGGGGACAGGGGTCCACAGATACGCAGTATTTT	CASSEDRGQGSTDTQYF
few	TRBV12-3/TRBV12-4	TRBD1	TRBJ1-2	TGTGCCAGCAGGACTCTGACAGGGGACTATGGCTACACCTTC	CASRTLTGDYGYTF
few	TRBV4-1	TRBD1	TRBJ1-1	TGCGCCAGCAGCCAAGGACAGGGGAGGTTTGGCACTGAAGCTTTCTTT	CASSQGQGRFGTEAFF
few	TRBV7-6	TRBD2	TRBJ2-1	TGTGCCAGCAGCTTAGGAAATAGCGGGAGAGACAATGAGCAGTTCTTC	CASSLGNSGRDNEQFF
-	TRBV11-2	TRBD1	TRBJ2-2	TGTGCCAGCAGCCCGGACAGGGGGAGGAGAACCGGGGAGCTGTTTTTT	CASSPDRGRRTGELFF
-	TRBV14	-	TRBJ1-1	TGTGCCAGCAGCCAAAGGGTCGCACAGGCCGTGAACACTGAAGCTTTCTTT	CASSQRVAQAVNTEAFF
few	TRBV7-9	-	TRBJ1-3	TGTGCCAGCAGCCCGCTCTCTGGAAACACCATATATTTT	CASSPLSGNTIYF
-	TRBV5-6	-	TRBJ2-5	TGTGCCAGCAGCTTCAGGCAGGTGGGGGAGACCCAGTACTTC	CASSFRQVGETQYF
few	TRBV27	TRBD1	TRBJ2-7	TGTGCCAGCGGGGACAGGGGGAGCTACGAGCAGTACTTC	CASGDRGSYEQYF
few	TRBV5-1	TRBD2	TRBJ2-3	TGCGCCAGCAGCTTGGGGACTAGCGGAGGGGGCACAGATACGCAGTATTTT	CASSLGTSGGGTDTQYF
-	TRBV5-1	-	TRBJ1-1	TGCGCCAGCAGCTCAATTTTTGGAGGTGAAGCTTTCTTT	CASSSIFGGEAFF
-	TRBV24-1	TRBD1	TRBJ2-1	TGTGCCACCAGTGATTTTGGACAGGCGCCCTACAATGAGCAGTTCTTC	CATSDFGQAPYNEQFF
few	TRBV29-1	-	TRBJ2-7	TGCAGCGTCGCCACGGCCTACGAGCAGTACTTC	CSVATAYEQYF
-	TRBV7-9	TRBD2	TRBJ2-3	TGTGCCAGCAGCTGGTGGACTAGCGTGATCACAGATACGCAGTATTTT	CASSWWTSVITDTQYF
-	TRBV12-3/TRBV12-4	-	TRBJ2-3	TGTGCCAGCACCTCCCCCGGGGGCGAACTCACAGATACGCAGTATTTT	CASTSPGGELTDTQYF
few	TRBV11-3	TRBD2	TRBJ2-3	TGTGCCAGCAGCCTTCGACTAGCGGGAGCAGGCACAGATACGCAGTATTTT	CASSLRLAGAGTDTQYF
-	TRBV7-3	-	TRBJ2-3	TGTGCCAGCAGCCGTCAAACAGGAGATACGCAGTATTTT	CASSRQTGDTQYF
few	TRBV7-9	TRBD1	TRBJ1-2	TGTGCCAGCAGCCTCCCGGGACAGGGGACCGGCTACACCTTC	CASSLPGQGTGYTF
-	TRBV12-3/TRBV12-4	TRBD2	TRBJ2-1	TGTGCCAGCAGTTTTCTAGCGGGGAACAATGAGCAGTTCTTC	CASSFLAGNNEQFF
-	TRBV7-2	TRBD1	TRBJ2-5	TGTGCCAGCAGCTTACAAGTGTCAGGGGGAGAGACCCAGTACTTC	CASSLQVSGGETQYF
once	TRBV4-1	-	TRBJ2-2	-	CASSQEGLPSGRELFF
-	TRBV27	TRBD2	TRBJ2-5	TGTGCCAGCGGCCGGGGGGGCCAAGAGACCCAGTACTTC	CASGRGGQETQYF
many	TRBV4-1	-	TRBJ1-4	TGCGCCAGCAGCCAAGAGGCCGGCCTCGGTGAAAAACTGTTTTTT	CASSQEAGLGEKLFF
-	TRBV7-9	TRBD2	TRBJ2-7	TGTGCCAGCGGAGGACTAGAGCGGCACGAGCAGTACTTC	CASGGLERHEQYF
-	TRBV29-1	-	TRBJ1-2	TGCAGCGCCAGGAGGGGGTCGTATGGCTACACCTTC	CSARRGSYGYTF
-	TRBV5-1	-	TRBJ2-2	TGCGCCAGCAGCTACGGGACTCTTTACACCGGGGAGCTGTTTTTT	CASSYGTLYTGELFF
-	TRBV13	-	TRBJ2-5	TGTGCCAGCAGCGCCAAGGACGAGACCAGGGAGACCCAGTACTTC	CASSAKDETRETQYF
-	TRBV24-1	TRBD1	TRBJ2-1	TGTGCCACCAGTGATTGGACTACGGGACAGGGGACCCGGGAGCAGTTCTTC	CATSDWTTGQGTREQFF
-	TRBV28	-	TRBJ2-2	TGTGCCAGCAGTCCCGAGCCGTCGGGCACCGGGGAGCTGTTTTTT	CASSPEPSGTGELFF
-	TRBV5-6	-	TRBJ1-1	TGTGCCAGCAGTAGACAGGCGGTGGAAGCTTTCTTT	CASSRQAVEAFF
-	TRBV2	TRBD1	TRBJ1-2	TGTGCCAGCATCCGGGACAGGGGAACTCATGGCTACACCTTC	CASIRDRGTHGYTF
few	TRBV5-1	-	TRBJ2-2	TGCGCCAGCAGCTTGGCCTACTGGCTTCCAGGGGCAGGGAACACCGGGGAGCTGTTTTTT	CASSLAYWLPGAGNTGELFF
few	TRBV6-5	TRBD1	TRBJ1-5	TGTGCCAGCAGTTCTGACAGGGGTAGCAATCAGCCCCAGCATTTT	CASSSDRGSNQPQHF
-	TRBV12-3/TRBV12-4	-	TRBJ1-6	TGTGCCAGCAGCCTAGACAGGAATAATTCACCCCTCCACTTT	CASSLDRNNSPLHF
-	TRBV11-1	TRBD1	TRBJ1-2	TGTGCCAGCAGCCCCGGGACAGGGATGGGCTACACCTTC	CASSPGTGMGYTF